One sample yielded the 21 T cell receptor beta chains listed below, sequenced in a study of T cell responses to AZD1222 COVID-19 vaccine. Libraries were prepared by immunoSEQ multiplex PCR; TCRdb keeps only in-frame clonotypes and omits some of them. This table holds over 120,000 clones, 90% to 95% found once. This specimen was peripheral blood, taken after recovery from COVID-19. These receptors all come from an adult who had recovered from COVID-19.

Here the CDR3 DNA reads TGCGCCAGCAGCTTCCAGGGTAACGGGGGCGAGCAGTACTTC. This gives the protein CASSFQGNGGEQYF. The chain uses TRBV5-1 and TRBJ2-7; a possible D gene is TRBD2 (6 bases). This CDR3 spans 14 amino acids. Trimming shortened V by 2 bases and J by 6 bases, and 15 bases separated the two germline ends. The germline V gene has CDR1 SGHRS and CDR2 YFSETQ.

The chain joins TRBV25-1 to TRBJ2-1; TRBD2 matches 7 bases. The trim removed 3 bases at V and 6 bases at J, leaving 5 bases unmatched. CDR1 and CDR2 from the germline V gene are MGHDK and SYGVNS. The CDR3 sequence is 14 residues long. Here the CDR3 reads CASSDGGLGNEQFF. The CDR3 region has the DNA TGTGCCAGCAGTGACGGCGGACTAGGCAATGAGCAGTTCTTC.

The chain has TRBV19 and TRBJ1-3; D is ambiguous. Between the trimmed V and J ends, which lost 4 bases and 0 bases, there was a span of 19 bases. The CDR3 runs to 18 residues. The germline CDR1 and CDR2 sequences are LNHDA and SQIVND (reference sequence). Written as DNA, the CDR3 is TGTGCCAGTAGTAAACGGCAGCCCCTACACATCTCTGGAAACACCATATATTTT. As protein: CASSKRQPLHISGNTIYF.

J is TRBJ2-3 and V is TRBV7-9; TRBD2 is a possible D gene (5 bases). CDR1 and CDR2 (germline): SEHNR, FQNEAQ (reference sequence). V was clipped by 2 bases and J by 1 base, with 7 bases between them. This CDR3 contains 14 residues. In DNA form, the CDR3 reads TGTGCCAGCAGCTTATCGCGGGGCACAGATACGCAGTATTTT. Protein sequence: CASSLSRGTDTQYF.

This chain uses TRBV7-8 with TRBJ2-7; 9 positions match TRBD1. Trimming cost V 7 bases and J 4 bases; bases outside gene matches: 11. The CDR3 has 15 amino acids. Germline CDR1 and CDR2: SGHVS and FQNEAQ. The chain's CDR3 is CASTNRDRDSYEQYF. The CDR3 DNA sequence: TGTGCCAGCACCAACCGGGACAGGGACTCATACGAGCAGTACTTC.

The genes are TRBV12-3 or TRBV12-4 and TRBJ2-3; D not resolved. This CDR3 is 13 amino acids long. V was trimmed by 3 bases and J by 2 bases, leaving 6 bases between them. This CDR3 is CASSFRPTDTQYF. The CDR3, as DNA: TGTGCCAGCAGTTTCAGGCCCACAGATACGCAGTATTTT.

The chain has TRBV4-2 and TRBJ2-2, with TRBD2 identical over 12 bases. The CDR3 spans 17 residues. CDR1 is LGHNA and CDR2 is YNFKEQ in the germline V gene. The V and J ends lost 1 base and 2 bases, in that order; junction bases with no gene match: 2. This CDR3 is CASSQGGLAGNTGELFF. The CDR3, as DNA: TGTGCCAGCAGCCAAGGGGGACTAGCGGGTAACACCGGGGAGCTGTTTTTT.

The chain has TRBV19 and TRBJ1-1; 11 bases agree with TRBD1. The germline gives CDR1 LNHDA, CDR2 SQIVND (reference sequence). CDR3 length: 15 amino acids. J lost 5 bases, V lost 5 bases, and 7 bases had no gene match. CDR3 bases: TGTGCCAGTAGTCTAAGGACAGGGGGCGGGACTGAAGCTTTCTTT. As protein: CASSLRTGGGTEAFF. Using reference TRBV19 and TRBJ1-1 for the parts outside the CDR3, the full variable domain is DGGITQSPKYLFRKEGQNVTLSCEQNLNHDAMYWYRQDPGQGLRLIYYSQIVNDFQKGDIAEGYSVSREKKESFPLTVTSAQKNPTAFYLCASSLRTGGGTEAFFGQGTRLTVV.

As DNA, the CDR3 is TGCGCCAGCAGCCCTTTGACGGGCAGGGCTGACACTGAAGCTTTCTTT. Protein: CASSPLTGRADTEAFF. The chain recombines TRBV5-1 with TRBJ1-1; a possible D gene is TRBD1 (5 bases). The germline V gene encodes CDR1 SGHRS and CDR2 YFSETQ. The CDR3 has 16 amino acids. Trimming took 4 bases from V and 3 from J, leaving 19 bases between them.

The chain recombines TRBV10-3 with TRBJ1-1; D unclear. CDR1 is ENHRY, CDR2 SYGVKD, per germline. Trimming took 4 bases from V and 1 from J, leaving 10 bases between them. This CDR3 has 14 residues. The CDR3 DNA reads as TGTGCCATCAGTGCTGCGACTGGGAACACTGAAGCTTTCTTT. The encoded protein is CAISAATGNTEAFF.

As DNA, the CDR3 is TGTGCCAGCAGTTACACAGGGACCGGGGAGCTGTTTTTT. It translates to CASSYTGTGELFF. V usage is TRBV6-5 and J usage is TRBJ2-2, with a tentative D call TRBD1 (6 bases). The CDR3 has 13 residues. V was clipped by 2 bases and J by 5 bases, with 6 bases between them. Looked up from germline, CDR1 is MNHEY and CDR2 is SVGAGI.

The chain joins TRBV27 to TRBJ1-2; no clear D. V lost 3 bases to trimming and J lost 4 bases, with 9 bases between them. Germline V gene data show CDR1 as MNHEY and CDR2 as SMNVEV (reference sequence). This CDR3 has 13 amino acids. In DNA, the CDR3 is TGTGCCAGCAGTTTCAGGCCGACCTATGGCTACACCTTC. This codes for CASSFRPTYGYTF.

The rearrangement uses TRBV2 and TRBJ1-5; D ambiguous. Germline-derived CDR1 and CDR2 are SNHLY and FYNNEI. Deletions cut 4 bases from V and 4 bases from J, with 8 bases between. CDR3 length equals 13 residues. In DNA form, the CDR3 reads TGTGCCAGCAGTGCGGCGGGTAATCAGCCCCAGCATTTT. Encoded protein: CASSAAGNQPQHF. The full variable domain, with the rest looked up from reference TRBV2 and TRBJ1-5, is EPEVTQTPSHQVTQMGQEVILRCVPISNHLYFYWYRQILGQKVEFLVSFYNNEISEKSEIFDDQFSVERPDGSNFTLKIRSTKLEDSAMYFCASSAAGNQPQHFGDGTRLSIL.

This chain connects TRBV18 to TRBJ1-4, with no clear D. Germline CDR1 reads KGHSH; CDR2 reads LQKENI. This CDR3 contains 16 residues. V lost 0 bases and J 8 bases, leaving 16 bases between the germline ends. The CDR3 sequence is CASSPPFAGSREKLFF. CDR3 nucleotide sequence: TGTGCCAGCTCACCACCATTTGCAGGTTCGCGGGAAAAACTGTTTTTT.

CDR3 sequence: CASTLAGAATDTQYF. The CDR3 DNA reads as TGTGCCAGCACCCTAGCGGGAGCGGCAACAGATACGCAGTATTTT. The chain links TRBV6-5 to TRBJ2-3, with 10 bases matching TRBD2. The CDR3 runs to 15 residues. Germline values: CDR1 MNHEY, CDR2 SVGAGI. Trimming at V came to 7 bases and at J to 3 bases, leaving 7 bases not matched to a gene.

The chain joins TRBV7-3 to TRBJ2-6; possibly TRBD1 for D (5 bases). With 5 bases removed from V and 4 bases from J, the gap between germline ends came to 9 bases. This CDR3 spans 14 amino acids. Germline V CDR1 and CDR2: SGHTA, FQGTGA. CDR3 sequence: CASSPGSGANVLTF. The CDR3 DNA is TGTGCCAGCAGCCCAGGGTCCGGGGCCAACGTCCTGACTTTC.

The chain is built from TRBV6-4 and TRBJ1-4; D uncertain. V was cut by 5 bases and J by 5 bases, with 9 bases left in between. CDR3 length: 13 amino acids. Per germline, CDR1 MRHNA and CDR2 SNTAGT. CDR3 region: CASSQERNEKLFF. CDR3 coding DNA: TGTGCCAGCAGTCAGGAAAGGAATGAAAAACTGTTTTTT.

The gene calls are TRBV5-4 and TRBJ2-7; tentative D call: TRBD1 (6 bases). CDR1 SGHNT and CDR2 YYREEE come from the germline V gene (reference sequence). The germline V and J ends were trimmed by 1 base and 6 bases, with 14 bases remaining between them. The CDR3 covers 14 residues. The CDR3 spells CASSLTGISGEQYF. In DNA, the CDR3 is TGTGCCAGCAGCTTGACAGGGATCTCAGGCGAGCAGTACTTC.

The V call is TRBV29-1, the J call TRBJ1-2; D unclear. The germline V and J ends were trimmed by 5 bases and 4 bases, with 20 bases remaining between them. Germline CDR1 SQVTM, CDR2 ANQGSEA. There are 15 residues in the CDR3. The CDR3 sequence: CSVFGSQIEGYGYTF. The CDR3 bases are TGCAGCGTTTTTGGTTCCCAAATCGAGGGCTATGGCTACACCTTC.

The V call is TRBV28, the J call TRBJ2-7; no definite D call. V was shortened by 6 bases and J by 3 bases, with 21 bases between the two germline ends. The length of the CDR3 is 16 residues. The germline gives CDR1 MDHEN, CDR2 SYDVKM. The chain's CDR3 is CASSPSVAASFYEQYF. CDR3 nucleotides: TGTGCCAGCAGCCCCTCCGTGGCGGCTTCTTTCTACGAGCAGTACTTC. The complete variable domain, with remaining parts taken from reference TRBV28 and TRBJ2-7, reads DVKVTQSSRYLVKRTGEKVFLECVQDMDHENMFWYRQDPGLGLRLIYFSYDVKMKEKGDIPEGYSVSREKKERFSLILESASTNQTSMYLCASSPSVAASFYEQYFGPGTRLTVT.

The CDR3 sequence: CASSSRRGADTGELFF. The CDR3 nucleotides read TGTGCCAGCAGCTCGCGGAGAGGGGCGGACACCGGGGAGCTGTTTTTT. The V gene is TRBV11-3, the J gene TRBJ2-2; either TRBD1 or TRBD2 may fit D (5 bases each). CDR3 length: 16 amino acids. V shed 4 bases and J shed 3 bases, with 15 bases lying between them. Germline loops: CDR1 SGHNT, CDR2 YENEEA.